This T cell receptor (beta chain) stems from a study of metastatic and nonmetastatic thyroid tumors. The table lists this clone with many counts. Prior to thyroid surgery, none of the patients had received any treatment. Using MiXCR, TCRdb reanalyzed the PCR reads. The repertoire holds 20,000 to 25,000 clones, with less than 35% as singletons. CDR1 is SGHNT, CDR2 YYREEE, per germline (reference sequence). The CDR3 is 14 residues long. With 5 bases clipped from V and 0 bases from J, the junction kept 3 bases outside the gene matches. The sequence was obtained from a female donor with papillary thyroid cancer or a benign thyroid nodule (not recorded which). Some clones in this sample may be carry-over from other donors' samples. This chain uses TRBV5-4 with TRBJ2-3, with 7 bases aligning to TRBD2. Sequenced: blood. The DNA of the CDR3 is TGTGCCAGCAGAGCGGGGAGGAGCACAGATACGCAGTATTTT. As protein: CASRAGRSTDTQYF. The variable domain in full, completed from reference TRBV5-4 and TRBJ2-3, reads ETGVTQSPTHLIKTRGQQVTLRCSSQSGHNTVSWYQQALGQGPQFIFQYYREEENGRGNFPPRFSGLQFPNYSSELNVNALELDDSALYLCASRAGRSTDTQYFGPGTRLTVL.